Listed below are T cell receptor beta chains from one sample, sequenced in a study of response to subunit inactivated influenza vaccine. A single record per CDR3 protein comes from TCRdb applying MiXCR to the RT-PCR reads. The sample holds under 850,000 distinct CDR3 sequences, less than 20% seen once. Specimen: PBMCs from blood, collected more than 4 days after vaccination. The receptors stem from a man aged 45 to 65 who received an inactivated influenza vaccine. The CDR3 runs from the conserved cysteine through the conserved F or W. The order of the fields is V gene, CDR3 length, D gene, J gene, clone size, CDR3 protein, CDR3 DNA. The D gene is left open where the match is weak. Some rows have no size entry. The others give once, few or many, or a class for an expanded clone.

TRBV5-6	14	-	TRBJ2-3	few	CASSFSRPTDTQYF	TGTGCCAGCAGCTTTAGCCGTCCCACAGATACGCAGTATTTT
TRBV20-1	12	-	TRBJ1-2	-	CSAFLMSYGYTF	TGCAGTGCCTTCCTCATGAGCTATGGCTACACCTTC
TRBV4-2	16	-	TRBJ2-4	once	CASSQLLGVTKNIQYF	TGTGCCAGCAGCCAACTTCTAGGGGTTACCAAAAACATTCAGTACTTC
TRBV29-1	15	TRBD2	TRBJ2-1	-	CSVTTTSGSFNEQFF	TGCAGCGTAACCACCACTAGCGGGAGTTTTAATGAGCAGTTCTTC
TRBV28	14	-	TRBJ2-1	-	CASSSSSGSNEQFF	TGTGCCAGCAGTTCTTCAAGCGGGTCCAATGAGCAGTTCTTC
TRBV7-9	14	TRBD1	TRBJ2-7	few	CASSFGTANYEQYF	TGTGCCAGCAGCTTTGGGACAGCAAACTACGAGCAGTACTTC
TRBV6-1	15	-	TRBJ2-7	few	CASYGGTASSYEQYF	TGTGCCAGCTACGGAGGGACAGCCAGCTCCTACGAGCAGTACTTC
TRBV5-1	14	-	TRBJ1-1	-	CASSLEDGGTEAFF	TGCGCCAGCAGCTTGGAGGACGGAGGCACTGAAGCTTTCTTT
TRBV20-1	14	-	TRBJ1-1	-	CSARDLFSGAEAFF	TGCAGTGCTAGAGATCTGTTCAGTGGCGCTGAAGCTTTCTTT
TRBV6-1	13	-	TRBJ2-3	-	CASRIVRTDTQYF	TGTGCCAGCAGAATCGTACGCACAGATACGCAGTATTTT
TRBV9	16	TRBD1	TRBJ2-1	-	CASSTSGTGVYNEQFF	TGTGCCAGCAGCACGTCCGGGACAGGGGTCTACAATGAGCAGTTCTTC
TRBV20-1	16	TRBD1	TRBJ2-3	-	CSARTGTGGVGDTQYF	TGCAGTGCTAGAACCGGGACAGGGGGTGTGGGAGATACGCAGTATTTT
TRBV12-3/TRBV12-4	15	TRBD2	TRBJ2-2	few	CASTPRASGTGELFF	TGTGCCAGCACCCCGCGGGCTAGCGGAACCGGGGAGCTGTTTTTT
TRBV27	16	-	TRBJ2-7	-	CASSLSHGGKRFEQYF	TGTGCCAGCAGTTTATCACATGGAGGGAAGAGATTCGAGCAGTACTTC
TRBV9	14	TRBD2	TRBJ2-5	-	CASSVEETSHRQYF	TGTGCCAGCAGCGTAGAGGAGACTAGCCACCGCCAGTACTTC
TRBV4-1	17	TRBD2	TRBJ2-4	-	CASSQIPSGEAKNIQYF	TGCGCCAGCAGCCAGATACCTAGCGGGGAAGCCAAAAACATTCAGTACTTC
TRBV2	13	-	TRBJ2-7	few	CASRGTPAYEQYF	TGTGCCAGCAGAGGGACGCCTGCCTACGAGCAGTACTTC
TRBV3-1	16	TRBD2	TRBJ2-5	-	CASSQSAAGGGKTQYF	TGTGCCAGCAGCCAATCGGCAGCGGGAGGCGGAAAGACCCAGTACTTC
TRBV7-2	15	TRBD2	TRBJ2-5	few	CASSLQAGGSETQYF	TGTGCCAGCAGCTTACAAGCGGGGGGGAGTGAGACCCAGTACTTC
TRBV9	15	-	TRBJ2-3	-	CASSVAGRSTDTQYF	TGTGCCAGCAGCGTAGCAGGGAGGAGCACAGATACGCAGTATTTT
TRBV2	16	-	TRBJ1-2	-	CASTKGGSGNNYGYTF	TGTGCCAGCACCAAGGGTGGGTCAGGAAATAACTATGGCTACACCTTC
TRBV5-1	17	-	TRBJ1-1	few	CASSLRQRDSMNTEAFF	TGCGCCAGCAGCTTACGGCAGAGGGACTCAATGAACACTGAAGCTTTCTTT
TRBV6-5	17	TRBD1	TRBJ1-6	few	CASSYGTGRINNSPLHF	TGTGCCAGCAGTTACGGGACAGGCCGGATCAATAATTCACCCCTCCACTTT
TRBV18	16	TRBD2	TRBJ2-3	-	CASADPAGILIDTQYF	TGTGCCAGCGCAGACCCAGCGGGGATTTTGATCGATACGCAGTATTTT
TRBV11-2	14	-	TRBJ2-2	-	CASSFVKNTGELFF	TGTGCCAGCAGCTTCGTGAAAAACACCGGGGAGCTGTTTTTT
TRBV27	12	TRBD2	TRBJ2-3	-	CASSLELARQYF	TGTGCCAGCAGTTTAGAACTAGCGCGGCAGTATTTT
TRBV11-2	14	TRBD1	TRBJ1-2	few	CASTQVEGAGGYTF	TGTGCCAGCACCCAGGTGGAGGGGGCAGGCGGCTACACCTTC
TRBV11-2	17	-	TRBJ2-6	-	CASSLDIQGTGANVLTF	TGTGCCAGCAGCTTAGATATACAGGGCACTGGGGCCAACGTCCTGACTTTC
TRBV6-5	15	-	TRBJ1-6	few	CASSYSIRYNSPLHF	TGTGCCAGCAGTTACTCGATCCGATATAATTCACCCCTCCACTTT
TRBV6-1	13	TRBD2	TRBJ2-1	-	CASIVGGRDEQFF	TGTGCCAGCATTGTGGGAGGGAGGGATGAGCAGTTCTTC
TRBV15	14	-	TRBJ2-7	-	CATSRDPSNYEQYF	TGTGCCACCAGCAGAGATCCTAGCAACTACGAGCAGTACTTC